The clone carrying this TCR beta chain was seen many times. The target antigen is unknown. The record originates from a study of tumor-infiltrating lymphocytes in primary liver carcinoma. The CDR3 totals 16 residues. Germline V gene lookup returns CDR1 SEHNR and CDR2 FQNEAQ (reference sequence). V shed 5 bases, J shed 8 bases, and the junction held 10 bases outside the gene matches. Unsorted whole blood yielded blood RNA, and germline DNA was extracted as well. Study-level results: Whereas tumor region pairs overlapped more, tumor-adjacent and tumor-blood pairs overlapped less.

Total RNA amounting to 450 to 500 ng was the source from which TCR beta cDNA was made with a constant-region primer. TCR beta libraries came from three nested multiplex PCR rounds using slightly modified ARM-PCR. The first two PCR rounds, roughly 9 cycles each, used TRBV1-TRBV30 forward primers and a C-beta reverse primer. TCRdb re-derived calls from the multiplex PCR reads in MiXCR, one entry per CDR3 protein. The table includes about 310,000 distinct CDR3 sequences, approximately 65% detected once. The TCR originated in a man aged 40-55 years with primary liver carcinoma and hepatitis B virus infection. The specimen sequenced was peripheral blood. J is TRBJ2-1 and V is TRBV7-9, with 12 nucleotides matching TRBD2. CDR3 coding DNA: TGTGCCAGCAGCCCCCTCCGACTAGCGGGAGTTTATGAGCAGTTCTTC. This codes for CASSPLRLAGVYEQFF.